The clone carrying this T cell receptor beta chain showed up many times. The data are from a study of T cells in Graves' hyperthyroidism and ophthalmopathy. The CDR3 has 15 residues. The V end was cut by 4 bases, the J end by 2 bases, with 12 bases between. Germline lookup yields CDR1 MNHNS and CDR2 SASEGT. From RNA transcripts, TCR beta CDR3 regions were amplified. TCR CDR3 underwent first-round RT-PCR with the HTBI primer set. TCRdb re-called the multiplex PCR reads with MiXCR, one entry per CDR3 protein. The table has some 180,000 distinct CDR3 sequences, about a sixth seen once. The receptor was derived from a woman between 45 and 65 years old with Graves' hyperthyroidism. The chain uses TRBV6-1 and TRBJ2-1; D is unclear. The sample consisted of blood. CDR3 DNA: TGTGCCAGCAGTGGTCGAGGCTGGACCTACAATGAGCAGTTCTTC. Translating it yields CASSGRGWTYNEQFF.